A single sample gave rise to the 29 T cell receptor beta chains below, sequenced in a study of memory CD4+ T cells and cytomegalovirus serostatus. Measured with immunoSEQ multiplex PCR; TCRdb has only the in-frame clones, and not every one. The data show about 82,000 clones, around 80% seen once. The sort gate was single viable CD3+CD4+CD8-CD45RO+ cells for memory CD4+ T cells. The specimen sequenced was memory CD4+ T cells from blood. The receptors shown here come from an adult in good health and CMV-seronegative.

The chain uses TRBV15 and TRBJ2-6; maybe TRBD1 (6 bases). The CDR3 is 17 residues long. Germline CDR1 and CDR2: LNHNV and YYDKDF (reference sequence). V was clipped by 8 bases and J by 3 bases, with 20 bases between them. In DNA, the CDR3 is TGTGCCACCTCTAAAGCATTACAGGGTCTTGGGGCCAACGTCCTGACTTTC. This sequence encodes CATSKALQGLGANVLTF.

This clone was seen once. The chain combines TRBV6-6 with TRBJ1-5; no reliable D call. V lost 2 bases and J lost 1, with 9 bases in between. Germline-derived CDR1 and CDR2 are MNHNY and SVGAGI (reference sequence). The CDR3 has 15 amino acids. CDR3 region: CASSYGQPSNQPQHF. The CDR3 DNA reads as TGTGCCAGCAGTTACGGTCAGCCCAGCAATCAGCCCCAGCATTTT.

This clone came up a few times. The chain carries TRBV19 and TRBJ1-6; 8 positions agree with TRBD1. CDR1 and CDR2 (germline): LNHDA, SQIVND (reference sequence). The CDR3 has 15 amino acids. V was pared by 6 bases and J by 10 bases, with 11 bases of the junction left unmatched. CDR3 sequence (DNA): TGTGCCAGTAGGAAGGACAGGGTTAGTGTGTCACCCCTCCACTTT. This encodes CASRKDRVSVSPLHF.

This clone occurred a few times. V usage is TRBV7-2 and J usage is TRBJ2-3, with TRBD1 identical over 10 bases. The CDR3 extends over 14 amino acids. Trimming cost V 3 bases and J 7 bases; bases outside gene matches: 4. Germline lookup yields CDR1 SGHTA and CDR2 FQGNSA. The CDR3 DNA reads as TGTGCCAGCAGCTTCGGACAGGGGGAAAATACGCAGTATTTT. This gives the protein CASSFGQGENTQYF.

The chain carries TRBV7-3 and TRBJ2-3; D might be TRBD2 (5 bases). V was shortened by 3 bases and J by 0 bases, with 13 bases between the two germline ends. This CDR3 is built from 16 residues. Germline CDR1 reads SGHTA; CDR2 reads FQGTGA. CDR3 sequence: CASSFMPAASTDTQYF. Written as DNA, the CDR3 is TGTGCCAGCAGCTTTATGCCAGCGGCTAGCACAGATACGCAGTATTTT.

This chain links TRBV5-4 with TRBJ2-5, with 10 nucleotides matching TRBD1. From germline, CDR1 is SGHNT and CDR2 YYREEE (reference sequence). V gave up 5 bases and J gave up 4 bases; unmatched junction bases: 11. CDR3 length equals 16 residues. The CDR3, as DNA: TGTGCCAGCAGACGAGAGACAGGGGGCGAGGGAGAGACCCAGTACTTC. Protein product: CASRRETGGEGETQYF.

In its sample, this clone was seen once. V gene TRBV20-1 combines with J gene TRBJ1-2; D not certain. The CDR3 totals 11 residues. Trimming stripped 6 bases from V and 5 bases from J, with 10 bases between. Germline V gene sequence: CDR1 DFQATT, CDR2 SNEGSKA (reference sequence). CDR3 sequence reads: CSALRGYGYTF. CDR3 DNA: TGCAGTGCCCTACGGGGATATGGCTACACCTTC.

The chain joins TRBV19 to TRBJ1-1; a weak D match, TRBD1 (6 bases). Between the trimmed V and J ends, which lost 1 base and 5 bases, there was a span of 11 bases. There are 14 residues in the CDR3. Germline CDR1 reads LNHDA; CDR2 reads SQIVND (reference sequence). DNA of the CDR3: TGTGCCAGTAGTATAGGGGACACAGGAACTGAAGCTTTCTTT. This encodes CASSIGDTGTEAFF.

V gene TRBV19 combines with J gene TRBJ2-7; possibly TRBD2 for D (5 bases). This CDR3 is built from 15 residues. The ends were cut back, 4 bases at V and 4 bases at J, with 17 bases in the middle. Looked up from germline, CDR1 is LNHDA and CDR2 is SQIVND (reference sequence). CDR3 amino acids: CASSSALTQRYEQYF. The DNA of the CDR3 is TGTGCCAGTAGTAGCGCTCTGACCCAGCGGTACGAGCAGTACTTC.

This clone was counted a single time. DNA of the CDR3: TGTGCCAGCAGCAGGGACATGACCCCTGCAACTAATGAAAAACTGTTTTTT. Residues: CASSRDMTPATNEKLFF. This sequence joins TRBV5-5 and TRBJ1-4; TRBD1 might be the D (6 bases). Germline V lookup: CDR1 SGHKS, CDR2 YYEKEE (reference sequence). Trimming left V 4 bases short and J 0 bases short, with 16 bases between. CDR3 length: 17 amino acids.

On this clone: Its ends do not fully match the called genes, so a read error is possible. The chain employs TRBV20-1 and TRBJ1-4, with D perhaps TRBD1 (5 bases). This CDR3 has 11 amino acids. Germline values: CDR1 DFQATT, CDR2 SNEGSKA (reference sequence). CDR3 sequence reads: CSAPKTGTALF. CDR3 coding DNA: TGCAGTGCCCCGAAAACCGGGACGGCGCTTTTT.

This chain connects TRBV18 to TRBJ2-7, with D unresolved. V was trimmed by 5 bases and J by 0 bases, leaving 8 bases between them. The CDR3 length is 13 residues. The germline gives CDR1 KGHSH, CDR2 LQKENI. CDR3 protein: CASSSPASYEQYF. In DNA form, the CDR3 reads TGTGCCAGCTCATCGCCCGCCTCCTACGAGCAGTACTTC.

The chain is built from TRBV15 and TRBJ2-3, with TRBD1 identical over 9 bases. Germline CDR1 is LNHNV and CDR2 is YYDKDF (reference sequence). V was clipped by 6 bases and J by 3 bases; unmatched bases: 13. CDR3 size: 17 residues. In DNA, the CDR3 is TGTGCCACCAGTCCCATGACAGGGGGTATGGGGACAGATACGCAGTATTTT. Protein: CATSPMTGGMGTDTQYF.

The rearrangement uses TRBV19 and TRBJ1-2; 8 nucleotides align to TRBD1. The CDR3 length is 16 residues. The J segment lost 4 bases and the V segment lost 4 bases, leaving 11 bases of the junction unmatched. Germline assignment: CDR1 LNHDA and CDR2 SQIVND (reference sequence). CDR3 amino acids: CASSTPDRGRSYGYTF. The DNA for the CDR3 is TGTGCCAGTAGTACGCCAGACAGGGGTCGGAGCTATGGCTACACCTTC.

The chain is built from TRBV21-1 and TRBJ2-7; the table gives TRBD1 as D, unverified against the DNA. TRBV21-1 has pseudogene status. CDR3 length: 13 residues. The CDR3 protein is CAGRGTGGSEQYF. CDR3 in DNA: TGTGCCGGGCGGGGGACAGGGGGGTCCGAGCAGTACTTC.

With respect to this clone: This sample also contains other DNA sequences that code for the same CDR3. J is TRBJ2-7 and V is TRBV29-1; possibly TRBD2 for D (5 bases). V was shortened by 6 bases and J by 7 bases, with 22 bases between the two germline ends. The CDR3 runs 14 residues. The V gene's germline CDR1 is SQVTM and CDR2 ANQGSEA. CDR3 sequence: CSVKQRLAMEEQYF. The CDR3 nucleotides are TGCAGCGTCAAACAAAGATTAGCGATGGAGGAGCAGTACTTC.

This chain's CDR3 is CATHHPRRETQYF. CDR3 coding DNA: TGTGCCACACACCATCCCCGGCGGGAGACCCAGTACTTC. The chain is built from TRBV6-5 and TRBJ2-5, with no clear D. Trimming removed 10 bases at V and 5 bases at J, with 17 bases between. This CDR3 spans 13 amino acids. From germline, CDR1 is MNHEY and CDR2 SVGAGI.

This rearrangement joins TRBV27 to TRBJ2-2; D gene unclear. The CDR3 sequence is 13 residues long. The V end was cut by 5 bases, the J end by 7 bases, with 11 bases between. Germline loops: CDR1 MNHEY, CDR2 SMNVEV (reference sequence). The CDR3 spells CASSRVSIGELFF. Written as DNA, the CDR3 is TGTGCCAGCAGTAGAGTATCTATCGGGGAGCTGTTTTTT.

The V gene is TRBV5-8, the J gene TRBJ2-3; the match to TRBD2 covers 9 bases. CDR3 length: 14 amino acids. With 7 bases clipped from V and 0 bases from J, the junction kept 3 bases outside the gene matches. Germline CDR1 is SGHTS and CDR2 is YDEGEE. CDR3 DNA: TGTGCCAGCCGGCGGGGGGGCAGCACAGATACGCAGTATTTT. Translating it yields CASRRGGSTDTQYF.

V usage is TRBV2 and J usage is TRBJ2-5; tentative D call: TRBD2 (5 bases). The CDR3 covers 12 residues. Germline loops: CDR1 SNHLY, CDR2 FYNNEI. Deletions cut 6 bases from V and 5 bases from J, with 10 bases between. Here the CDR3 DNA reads TGTGCCAGCAGAGGTAGCGTGGAGACCCAGTACTTC. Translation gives CASRGSVETQYF.

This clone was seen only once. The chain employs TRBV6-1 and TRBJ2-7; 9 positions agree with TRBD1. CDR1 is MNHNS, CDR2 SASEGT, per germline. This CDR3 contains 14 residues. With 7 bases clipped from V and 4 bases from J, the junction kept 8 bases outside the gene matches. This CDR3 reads CASITGQGYYEQYF. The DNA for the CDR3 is TGTGCCAGCATTACGGGACAGGGCTATTACGAGCAGTACTTC.

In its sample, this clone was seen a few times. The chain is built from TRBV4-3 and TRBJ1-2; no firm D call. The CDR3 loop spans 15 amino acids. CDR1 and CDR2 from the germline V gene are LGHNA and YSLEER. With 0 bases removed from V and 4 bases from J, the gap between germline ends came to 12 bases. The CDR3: CASSQDLSDGYGYTF. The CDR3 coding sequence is TGCGCCAGCAGCCAAGATTTATCGGACGGCTATGGCTACACCTTC.

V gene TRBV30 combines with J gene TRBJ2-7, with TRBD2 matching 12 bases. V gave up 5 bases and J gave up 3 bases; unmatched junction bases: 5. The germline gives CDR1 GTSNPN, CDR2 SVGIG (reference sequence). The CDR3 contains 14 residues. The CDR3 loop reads CAWGRTSGIYEQYF. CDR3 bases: TGTGCCTGGGGCCGGACTAGCGGGATCTACGAGCAGTACTTC.

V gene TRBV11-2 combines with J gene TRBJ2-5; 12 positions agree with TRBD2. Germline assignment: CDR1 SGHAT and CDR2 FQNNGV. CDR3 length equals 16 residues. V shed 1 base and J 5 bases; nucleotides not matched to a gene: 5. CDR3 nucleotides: TGTGCCAGCAGCTTAGCTAGCGGGGGGGCCTACGAGACCCAGTACTTC. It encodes CASSLASGGAYETQYF.

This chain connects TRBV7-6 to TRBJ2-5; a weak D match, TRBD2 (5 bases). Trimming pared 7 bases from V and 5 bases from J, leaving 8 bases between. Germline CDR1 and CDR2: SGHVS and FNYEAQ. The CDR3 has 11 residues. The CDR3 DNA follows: TGTGCCAGCACCTCGGGGGAGACCCAGTACTTC. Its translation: CASTSGETQYF.

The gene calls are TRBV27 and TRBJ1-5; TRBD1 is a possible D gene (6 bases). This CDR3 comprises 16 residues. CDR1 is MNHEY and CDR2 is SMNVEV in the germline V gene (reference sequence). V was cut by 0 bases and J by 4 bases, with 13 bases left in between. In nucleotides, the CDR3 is TGTGCCAGCAGTTTATCCTCCCTAACAGGGAATCAGCCCCAGCATTTT. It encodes CASSLSSLTGNQPQHF.

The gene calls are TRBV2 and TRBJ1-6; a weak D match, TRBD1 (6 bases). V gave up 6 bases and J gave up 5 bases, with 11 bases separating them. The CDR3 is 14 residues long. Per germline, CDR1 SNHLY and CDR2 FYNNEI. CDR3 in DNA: TGTGCCAGCAGGGACACAGGGAATAATTCACCCCTCCACTTT. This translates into CASRDTGNNSPLHF.

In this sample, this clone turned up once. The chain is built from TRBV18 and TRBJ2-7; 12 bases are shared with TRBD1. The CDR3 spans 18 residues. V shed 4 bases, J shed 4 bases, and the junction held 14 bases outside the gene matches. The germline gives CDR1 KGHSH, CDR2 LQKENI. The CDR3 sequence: CASSLHNPGQGAFYEQYF. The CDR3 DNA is TGTGCCAGCTCACTACATAATCCGGGACAGGGGGCTTTTTACGAGCAGTACTTC. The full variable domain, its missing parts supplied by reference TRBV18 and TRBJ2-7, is NAGVMQNPRHLVRRRGQEARLRCSPMKGHSHVYWYRQLPEEGLKFMVYLQKENIIDESGMPKERFSAEFPKEGPSILRIQQVVRGDSAAYFCASSLHNPGQGAFYEQYFGPGTRLTVT.

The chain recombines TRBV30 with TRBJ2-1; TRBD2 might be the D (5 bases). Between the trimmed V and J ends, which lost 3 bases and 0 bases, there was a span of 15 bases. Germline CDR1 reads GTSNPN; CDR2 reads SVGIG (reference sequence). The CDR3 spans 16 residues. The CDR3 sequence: CAWRVRGGSSYNEQFF. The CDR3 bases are TGTGCCTGGAGGGTACGGGGTGGGAGCTCCTACAATGAGCAGTTCTTC.